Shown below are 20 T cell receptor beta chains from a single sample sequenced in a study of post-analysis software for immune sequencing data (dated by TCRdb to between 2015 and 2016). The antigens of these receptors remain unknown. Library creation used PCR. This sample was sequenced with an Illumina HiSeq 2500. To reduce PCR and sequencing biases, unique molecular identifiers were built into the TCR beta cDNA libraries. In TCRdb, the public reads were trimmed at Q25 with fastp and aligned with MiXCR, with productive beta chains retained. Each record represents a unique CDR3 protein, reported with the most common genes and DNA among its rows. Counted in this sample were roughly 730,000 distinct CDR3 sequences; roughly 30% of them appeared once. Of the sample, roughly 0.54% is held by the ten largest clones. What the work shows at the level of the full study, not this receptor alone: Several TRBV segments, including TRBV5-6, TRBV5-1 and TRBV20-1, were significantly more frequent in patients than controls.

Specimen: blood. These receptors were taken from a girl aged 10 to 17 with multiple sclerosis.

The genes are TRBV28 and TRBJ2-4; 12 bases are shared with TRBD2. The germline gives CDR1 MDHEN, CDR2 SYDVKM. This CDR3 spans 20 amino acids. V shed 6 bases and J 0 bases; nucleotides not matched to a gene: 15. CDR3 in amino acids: CASRDYLGTSGFGAKNIQYF. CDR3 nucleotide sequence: TGTGCCAGCAGGGATTACTTAGGGACTAGCGGGTTCGGAGCCAAAAACATTCAGTACTTC.

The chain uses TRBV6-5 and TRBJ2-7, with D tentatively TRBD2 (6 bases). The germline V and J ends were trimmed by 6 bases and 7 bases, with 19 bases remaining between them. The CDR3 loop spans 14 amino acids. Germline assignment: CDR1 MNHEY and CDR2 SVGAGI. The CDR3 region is CASSYGSPREEQYF. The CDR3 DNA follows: TGTGCCAGCAGCTACGGGAGCCCGCGTGAGGAGCAGTACTTC.

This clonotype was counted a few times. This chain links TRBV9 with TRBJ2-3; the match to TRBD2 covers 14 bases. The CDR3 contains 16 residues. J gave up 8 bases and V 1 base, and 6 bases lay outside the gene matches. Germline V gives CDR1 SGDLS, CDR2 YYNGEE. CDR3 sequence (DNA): TGTGCCAGCAGCGTACTTCGGGGACTAGCGGGAGCTACGCAGTATTTT. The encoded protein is CASSVLRGLAGATQYF. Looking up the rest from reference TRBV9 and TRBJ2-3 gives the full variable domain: DSGVTQTPKHLITATGQRVTLRCSPRSGDLSVYWYQQSLDQGLQFLIQYYNGEERAKGNILERFSAQQFPDLHSELNLSSLELGDSALYFCASSVLRGLAGATQYFGPGTRLTVL.

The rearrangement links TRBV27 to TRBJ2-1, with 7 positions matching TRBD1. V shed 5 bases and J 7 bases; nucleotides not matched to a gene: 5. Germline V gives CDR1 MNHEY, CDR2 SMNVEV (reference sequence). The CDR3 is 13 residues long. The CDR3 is CASSRDSRNEQFF. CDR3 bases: TGTGCCAGCAGTCGGGACAGCCGAAATGAGCAGTTCTTC.

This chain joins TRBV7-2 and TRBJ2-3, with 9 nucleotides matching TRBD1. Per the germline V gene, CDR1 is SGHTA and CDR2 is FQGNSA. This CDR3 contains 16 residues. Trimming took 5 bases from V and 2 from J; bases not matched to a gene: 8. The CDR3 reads CASSPQGTGTTDTQYF. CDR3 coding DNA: TGTGCCAGCAGCCCCCAGGGGACAGGGACCACAGATACGCAGTATTTT.

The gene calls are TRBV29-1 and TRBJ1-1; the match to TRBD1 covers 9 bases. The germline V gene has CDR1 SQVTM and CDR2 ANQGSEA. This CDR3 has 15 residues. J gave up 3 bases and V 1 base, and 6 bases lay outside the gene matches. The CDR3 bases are TGCAGCGTTGAAGTGACAGGGGGAAGCGACACTGAAGCTTTCTTT. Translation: CSVEVTGGSDTEAFF.

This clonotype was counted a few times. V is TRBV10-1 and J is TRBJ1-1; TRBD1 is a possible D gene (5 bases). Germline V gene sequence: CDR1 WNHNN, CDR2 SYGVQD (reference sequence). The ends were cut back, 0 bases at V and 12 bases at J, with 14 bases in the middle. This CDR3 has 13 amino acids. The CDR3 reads CASSESHPGEPFF. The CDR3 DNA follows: TGCGCCAGCAGTGAGTCTCATCCGGGGGAACCTTTCTTT.

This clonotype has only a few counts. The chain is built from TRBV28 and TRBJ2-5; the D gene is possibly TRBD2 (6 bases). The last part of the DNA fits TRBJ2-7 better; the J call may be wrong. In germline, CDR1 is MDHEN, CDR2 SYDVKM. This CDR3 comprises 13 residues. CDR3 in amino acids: CASRMGLPGEQYF. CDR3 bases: TGTGCCAGCAGAATGGGACTGCCCGGCGAGCAGTACTTC.

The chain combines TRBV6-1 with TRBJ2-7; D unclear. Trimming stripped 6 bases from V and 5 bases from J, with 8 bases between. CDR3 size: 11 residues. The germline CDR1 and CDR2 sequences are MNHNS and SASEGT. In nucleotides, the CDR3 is TGTGCCAGCAGACTTCTCCACGAGCAGTACTTC. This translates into CASRLLHEQYF.

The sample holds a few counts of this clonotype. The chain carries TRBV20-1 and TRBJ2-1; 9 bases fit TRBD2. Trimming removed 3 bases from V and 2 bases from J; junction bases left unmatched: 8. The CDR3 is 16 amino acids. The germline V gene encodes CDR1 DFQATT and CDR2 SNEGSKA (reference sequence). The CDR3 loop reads CSASLIAGATYNEQFF. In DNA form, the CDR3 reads TGCAGTGCTAGTTTAATAGCGGGAGCTACCTACAATGAGCAGTTCTTC.

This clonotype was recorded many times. The CDR3 loop is CASSQETSGRTDTQYF. DNA of the CDR3: TGCGCCAGCAGCCAGGAAACTAGCGGTCGCACAGATACGCAGTATTTT. J is TRBJ2-3 and V is TRBV4-3, with 8 bases matching TRBD2. J lost 1 base, V lost 3 bases, and 6 bases had no gene match. CDR1 is LGHNA and CDR2 is YSLEER in the germline V gene. The CDR3 sequence is 16 residues long.

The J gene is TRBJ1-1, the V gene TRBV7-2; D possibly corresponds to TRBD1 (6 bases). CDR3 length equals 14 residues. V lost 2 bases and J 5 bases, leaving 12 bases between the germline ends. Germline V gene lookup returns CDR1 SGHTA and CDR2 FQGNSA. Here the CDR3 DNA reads TGTGCCAGCAGCTTAATAGAGGGGGGAACTGAAGCTTTCTTT. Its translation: CASSLIEGGTEAFF. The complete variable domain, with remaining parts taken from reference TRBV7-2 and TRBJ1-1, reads GAGVSQSPSNKVTEKGKDVELRCDPISGHTALYWYRQSLGQGLEFLIYFQGNSAPDKSGLPSDRFSAERTGGSVSTLTIQRTQQEDSAVYLCASSLIEGGTEAFFGQGTRLTVV.

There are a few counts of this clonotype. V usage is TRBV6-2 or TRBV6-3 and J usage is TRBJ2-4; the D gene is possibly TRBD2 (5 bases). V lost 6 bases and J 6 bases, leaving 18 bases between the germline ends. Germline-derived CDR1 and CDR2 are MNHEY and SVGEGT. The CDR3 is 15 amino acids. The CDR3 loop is CASRPRGEGANIQYF. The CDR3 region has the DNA TGTGCCAGCAGGCCCCGGGGTGAAGGTGCAAACATTCAGTACTTC.

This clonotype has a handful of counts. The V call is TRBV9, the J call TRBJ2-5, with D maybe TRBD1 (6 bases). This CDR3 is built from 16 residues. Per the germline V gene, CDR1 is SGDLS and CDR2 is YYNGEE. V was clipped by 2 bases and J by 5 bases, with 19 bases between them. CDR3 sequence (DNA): TGTGCCAGCAGCGTCGCCCCTGGCAGGGGTGGCGAGACCCAGTACTTC. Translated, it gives CASSVAPGRGGETQYF.

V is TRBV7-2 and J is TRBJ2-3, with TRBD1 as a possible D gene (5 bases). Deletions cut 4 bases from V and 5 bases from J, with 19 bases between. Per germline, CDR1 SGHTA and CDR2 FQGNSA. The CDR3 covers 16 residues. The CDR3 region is CASSSARPGQVDTQYF. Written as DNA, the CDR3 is TGTGCCAGCAGCTCAGCTCGGCCAGGGCAGGTAGATACGCAGTATTTT.

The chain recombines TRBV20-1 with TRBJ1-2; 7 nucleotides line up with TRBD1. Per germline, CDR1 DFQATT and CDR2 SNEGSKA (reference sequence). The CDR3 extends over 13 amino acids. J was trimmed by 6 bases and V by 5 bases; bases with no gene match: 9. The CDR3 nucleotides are TGCAGTGCTCCTCCGGGACAGTCCGATGGCTACACCTTC. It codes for CSAPPGQSDGYTF.

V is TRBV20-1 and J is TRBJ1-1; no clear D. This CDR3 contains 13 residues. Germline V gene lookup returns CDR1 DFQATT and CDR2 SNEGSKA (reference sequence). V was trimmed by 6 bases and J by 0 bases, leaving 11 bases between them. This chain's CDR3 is CSATHGLNTEAFF. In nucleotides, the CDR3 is TGCAGTGCCACACACGGATTGAACACTGAAGCTTTCTTT.

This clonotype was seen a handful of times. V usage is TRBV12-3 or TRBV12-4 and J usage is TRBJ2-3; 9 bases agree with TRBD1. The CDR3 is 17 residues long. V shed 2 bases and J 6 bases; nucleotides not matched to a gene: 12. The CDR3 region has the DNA TGTGCCAGCAGTTTATATCGCCTCGGACAGGGGTTGGATACGCAGTATTTT. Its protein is CASSLYRLGQGLDTQYF.

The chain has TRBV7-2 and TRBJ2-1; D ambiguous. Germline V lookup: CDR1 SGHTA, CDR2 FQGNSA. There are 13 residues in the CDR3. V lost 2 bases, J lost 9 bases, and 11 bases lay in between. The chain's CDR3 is CASSLIGLVEQFF. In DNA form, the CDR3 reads TGTGCCAGCAGCTTAATTGGGTTGGTTGAGCAGTTCTTC.

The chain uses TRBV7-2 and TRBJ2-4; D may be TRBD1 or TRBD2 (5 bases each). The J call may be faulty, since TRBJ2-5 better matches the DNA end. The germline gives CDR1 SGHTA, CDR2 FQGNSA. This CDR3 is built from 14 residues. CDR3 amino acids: CASSLRRRDETQYF. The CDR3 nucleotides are TGTGCCAGCAGCTTACGGCGCAGGGACGAGACCCAGTACTTC.